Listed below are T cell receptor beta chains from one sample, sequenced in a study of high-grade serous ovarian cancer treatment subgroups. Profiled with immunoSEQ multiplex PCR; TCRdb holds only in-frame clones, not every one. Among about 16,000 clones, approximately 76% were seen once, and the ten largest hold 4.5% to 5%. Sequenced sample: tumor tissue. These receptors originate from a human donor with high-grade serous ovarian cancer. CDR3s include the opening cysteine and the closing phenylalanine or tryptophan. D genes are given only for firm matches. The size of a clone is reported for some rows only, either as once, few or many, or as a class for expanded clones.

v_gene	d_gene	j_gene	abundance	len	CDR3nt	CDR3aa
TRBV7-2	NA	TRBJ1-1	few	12	TGTGCCAGCAGCTTACATGGGACAGAAGCTTTCTTT	CASSLHGTEAFF
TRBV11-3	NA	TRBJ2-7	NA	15	TGTGCCAGCAGATCAACCGTGCAGGGTGGATACGAGCAGTACTTC	CASRSTVQGGYEQYF
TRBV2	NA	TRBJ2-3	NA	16	TGTGCCAGCAGTTTTCGACGTCCGGGGGGCACAGATACGCAGTATTTT	CASSFRRPGGTDTQYF
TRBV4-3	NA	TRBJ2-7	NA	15	TGCGCCAGCAGCCACTCTTCGGGTAGGGGCTACGAGCAGTACTTC	CASSHSSGRGYEQYF
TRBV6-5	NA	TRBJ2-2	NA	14	TGTGCCAGCAAATCCGGGGGCGAGGTCGGGGAGCTGTTTTTT	CASKSGGEVGELFF
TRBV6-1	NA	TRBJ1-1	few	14	TGTGCCAGCAGGCTCGGGGGGCTTGACACTGAAGCTTTCTTT	CASRLGGLDTEAFF
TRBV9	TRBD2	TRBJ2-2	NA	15	TGTGCCAGCAGCCCTCGGGACTACTTGGCCGGGGAGCTGTTTTTT	CASSPRDYLAGELFF
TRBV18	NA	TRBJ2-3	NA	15	TGTGCCAGCTCACTGCTCTGGGGGGGGCCGGATACGCAGTATTTT	CASSLLWGGPDTQYF
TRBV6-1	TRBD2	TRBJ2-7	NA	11	TGTGCCACCAGCGGGGCGTACGAGCAGTACTTC	CATSGAYEQYF
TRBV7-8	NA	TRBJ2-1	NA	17	TGTGCCAGCAGCACCGCTCCGGGGGACCCCGGATACAATGAGCAGTTCTTC	CASSTAPGDPGYNEQFF
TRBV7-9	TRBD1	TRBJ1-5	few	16	TGTGCCAGCAGCGCCGGACAGGGGGCGCAGGATCAGCCCCAGCATTTT	CASSAGQGAQDQPQHF
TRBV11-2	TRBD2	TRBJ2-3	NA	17	TGTGCCAGCAGCCCGCGACCGATAGCGGGGGGCACAGATACGCAGTATTTT	CASSPRPIAGGTDTQYF
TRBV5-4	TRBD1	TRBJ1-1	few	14	TGTGCCAGCAGCCGAGGACAGGGGGACACTGAAGCTTTCTTT	CASSRGQGDTEAFF
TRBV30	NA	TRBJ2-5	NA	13	TGTGCCTGGAGTGTAAATAAGCAGGAGACCCAGTACTTC	CAWSVNKQETQYF
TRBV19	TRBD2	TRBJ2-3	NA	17	TGTGCCAGTAGTCGAAGCGGACTAGCGGGGGCTACAGATACGCAGTATTTT	CASSRSGLAGATDTQYF
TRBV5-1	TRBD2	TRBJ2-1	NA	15	TGCGCCAGCAGCATCGGGGGGGCCTCCTACAATGAGCAGTTCTTC	CASSIGGASYNEQFF
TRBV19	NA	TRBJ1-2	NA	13	TGTGCCAGTAGTCCTGGGGCAGTCGATGGCTACACCTTC	CASSPGAVDGYTF
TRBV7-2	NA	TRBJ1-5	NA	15	TGTGCCAGCAGCTTAGGAAGTGGGAGCAATCAGCCCCAGCATTTT	CASSLGSGSNQPQHF
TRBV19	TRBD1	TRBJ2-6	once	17	TGTGCCAGTAGTATGAGGACAGGTCTAACTGGGGCCAACGTCCTGACTTTC	CASSMRTGLTGANVLTF
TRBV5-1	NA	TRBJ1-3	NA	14	TGCGCCAGCAGCTATTCTGTCTCTGGAAACACCATATATTTT	CASSYSVSGNTIYF
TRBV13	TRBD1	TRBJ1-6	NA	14	TGTGCCAGCAGCCGGGACAGGTTCAATTCACCCCTCCACTTT	CASSRDRFNSPLHF
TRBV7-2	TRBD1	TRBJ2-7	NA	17	TGTGCCAGCAGCTATAAAGGGGGCGGGACAGGGGGCAACGAGCAGTACTTC	CASSYKGGGTGGNEQYF
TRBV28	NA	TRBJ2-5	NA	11	TGTGCCAGCAGGCTACAAGAGACCCAGTACTTC	CASRLQETQYF
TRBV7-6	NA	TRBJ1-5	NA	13	TGTGCCAGCAGCTTAGGACAGGAGCAGCCCCAGCATTTT	CASSLGQEQPQHF
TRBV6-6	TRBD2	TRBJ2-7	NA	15	TGTGCCAGCACCACCTTAGCGGGGGGGTGGTACGAGCAGTACTTC	CASTTLAGGWYEQYF
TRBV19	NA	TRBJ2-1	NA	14	TGTGCCAGTAGTGGGAGACAGTTAGGAAATGAGCAGTTCTTC	CASSGRQLGNEQFF
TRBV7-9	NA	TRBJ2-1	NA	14	TGTGCCAGCAGCTTAGCCGACAGATACAATGAGCAGTTCTTC	CASSLADRYNEQFF
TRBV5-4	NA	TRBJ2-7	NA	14	TGTGCCAGCAGCGTATACAAGGGGGGCTACGAGCAGTACTTC	CASSVYKGGYEQYF
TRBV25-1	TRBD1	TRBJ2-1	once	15	TGTGCCAGCAGAGGGGACAGGGGGCACTACAATGAGCAGTTCTTC	CASRGDRGHYNEQFF
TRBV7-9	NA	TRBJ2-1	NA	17	TGTGCCAGCAGCTTAGTACAGGCGAGTCCCTCCTACAATGAGCAGTTCTTC	CASSLVQASPSYNEQFF
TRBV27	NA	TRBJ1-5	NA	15	TGTGCCAGCAGCCGCGGGGGTGGGAACAATCAGCCCCAGCATTTT	CASSRGGGNNQPQHF
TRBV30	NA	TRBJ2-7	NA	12	TGTGCCTGGAGTGAAGGGGTCCACGAGCAGTACTTC	CAWSEGVHEQYF
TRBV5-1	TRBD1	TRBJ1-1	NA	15	TGCGCCAGCAGCCGATGGGACAGGGAGGGCACTGAAGCTTTCTTT	CASSRWDREGTEAFF
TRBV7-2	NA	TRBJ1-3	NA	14	TGTGCCAGCAGCCCCGGGAACTCTGGAAACACCATATATTTT	CASSPGNSGNTIYF
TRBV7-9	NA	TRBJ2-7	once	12	TGTGCCAGCAGAGGCCCCGGGGACGAGCAGTACTTC	CASRGPGDEQYF
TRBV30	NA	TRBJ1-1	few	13	TGTGCCTGGAGTGTACAGGGTAACACTGAAGCTTTCTTT	CAWSVQGNTEAFF
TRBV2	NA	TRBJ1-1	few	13	TGTGCCAGCAGCATGGACTGGAACACTGAAGCTTTCTTT	CASSMDWNTEAFF
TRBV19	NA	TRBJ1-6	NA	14	TGTGCCAGCCAGTTCAAGGGGCGTAATTCACCCCTCCACTTT	CASQFKGRNSPLHF
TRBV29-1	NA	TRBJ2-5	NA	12	TGCAGCGTAGGTAGGATGGGGGAGACCCAGTACTTC	CSVGRMGETQYF
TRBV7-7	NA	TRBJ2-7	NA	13	TGTGCTAGCAGCTTAGCACCGGATTACGAGCAGTACTTC	CASSLAPDYEQYF
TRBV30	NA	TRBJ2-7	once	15	TGTGCCTGGAGTGGACAGCCACCCCGCTCCTACGAGCAGTACTTC	CAWSGQPPRSYEQYF
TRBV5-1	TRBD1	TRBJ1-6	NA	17	TGCGCCAGCAGCAAAGGACAGGGGGCCATCTATAATTCACCCCTCCACTTT	CASSKGQGAIYNSPLHF
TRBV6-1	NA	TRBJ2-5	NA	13	TGTGCCAGCGATCGACAGCCACAAGAGACCCAGTACTTC	CASDRQPQETQYF
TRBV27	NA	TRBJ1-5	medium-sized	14	TGTGCCAGCAGTTTCCCTGGGGCAGGTCAGCCCCAGCATTTT	CASSFPGAGQPQHF
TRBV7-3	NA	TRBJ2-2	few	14	TGTGCCAGCAGCTTAACGTCGAGTTTCGGGGAGCTGTTTTTT	CASSLTSSFGELFF
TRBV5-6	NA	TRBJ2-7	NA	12	TGTGCCAGCAGCTTGTACGGGTACGAGCAGTACTTC	CASSLYGYEQYF
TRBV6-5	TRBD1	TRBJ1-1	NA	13	TGTGCCAGCGTTCGACAGGGGAACACTGAAGCTTTCTTT	CASVRQGNTEAFF
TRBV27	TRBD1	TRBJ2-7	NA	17	TGTGCCAGCAGTTTAAGGACCTCCCGACAGGGAGTCCACGAGCAGTACTTC	CASSLRTSRQGVHEQYF
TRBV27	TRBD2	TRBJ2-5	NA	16	TGTGCCAGCCTTCCCTACTTAGCGGGGGGGCAAGAGACCCAGTACTTC	CASLPYLAGGQETQYF
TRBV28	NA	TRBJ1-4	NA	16	TGTGCCAGCAGCTGGCTCGTGGGGGGTGAATTGGAAAAACTGTTTTTT	CASSWLVGGELEKLFF
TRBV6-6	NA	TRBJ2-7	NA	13	TGTGCCAGCACTGGGGCTGGAGCCTACGAGCAGTACTTC	CASTGAGAYEQYF
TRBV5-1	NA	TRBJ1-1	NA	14	TGCGCCAGCAGCTTGGCCGGAGGGTACACTGAAGCTTTCTTT	CASSLAGGYTEAFF
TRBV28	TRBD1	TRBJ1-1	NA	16	TGTGCCAGCAGTCCCTTAAGTGGGGACAGACACACTGAAGCTTTCTTT	CASSPLSGDRHTEAFF
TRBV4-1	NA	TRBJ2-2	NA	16	TGCGCCAGCAGCCAAGAAAGGGCCGGGTTTCCTGGGGAGCTGTTTTTT	CASSQERAGFPGELFF
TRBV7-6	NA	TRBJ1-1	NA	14	TGTGCCAGCAGCTTAGCGTGGTCGAACACTGAAGCTTTCTTT	CASSLAWSNTEAFF
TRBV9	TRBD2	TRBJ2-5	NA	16	TGTGCCAGCAGCGTAGGGTCTAGCGGGGGGGGAGAGACCCAGTACTTC	CASSVGSSGGGETQYF
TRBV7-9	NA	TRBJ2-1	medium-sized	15	TGTGCCGGAGCGGATAGCTTAAGCTCCTACAATGAGCAGTTCTTC	CAGADSLSSYNEQFF